The rows below give T cell receptor beta chains drawn from one sample of a study of read filtering for tumor transcriptome and immune sequencing. TCRdb re-analysed the reads in MiXCR, keeping a single row per CDR3 protein. The sample has 100,000 to 150,000 distinct CDR3 sequences, roughly 13% seen once; the top ten hold 9.5% to 11%. The sample comprised a population of CD138-negative cells sorted from bone marrow. Receptors originate from a donor at least 40 years old with multiple myeloma. Each CDR3 is given with its conserved first and last residue. D genes are given only for firm matches. Rows may omit the clone size; those that give it use once, few, many or a size class.

many	TRBV18	TRBJ1-5	-	TGTGCCAGCTCACCACCTCGATTCAATCAGCCCCAGCATTTT	CASSPPRFNQPQHF
-	TRBV20-1	TRBJ2-5	-	TGCAGTGCTAGAGTATGGGGCGGCGGCGAGACCCAGTACTTC	CSARVWGGGETQYF
many	TRBV10-3	TRBJ2-1	TRBD2	TGTGCCATCAGCGAGCATTCGTCTAGCGGGTTTGGAAATGAGCAGTTCTTC	CAISEHSSSGFGNEQFF
many	TRBV12-3/TRBV12-4	TRBJ2-2	-	TGTGCCAGCATCAACACCAGGGGTCCCGGGGAGCTGTTTTTT	CASINTRGPGELFF
many	TRBV29-1	TRBJ2-2	-	TGCAGTTTCAAGGGTTCCGCCGGGGAGCTGTTTTTT	CSFKGSAGELFF
-	TRBV28	TRBJ1-3	-	TGTGCCAGCAGTTCCCCCGCCGGCAGGCTCTACTCTGGAAACACCATATATTTT	CASSSPAGRLYSGNTIYF
-	TRBV9	TRBJ1-2	-	TGTGCCAGCAGCGCACAGCTTAACTATGACTACACCTTC	CASSAQLNYDYTF
many	TRBV14	TRBJ2-3	-	TGTGCCAGCAGCCGGCGGTTCGACACAAGCACAGATACGCAGTATTTT	CASSRRFDTSTDTQYF
many	TRBV11-3	TRBJ2-1	-	TGTGCCAGCAGCCCCAGAGGGGGGGCGAACAATGAGCAGTTCTTC	CASSPRGGANNEQFF
-	TRBV12-3/TRBV12-4	TRBJ1-4	-	TGTGCCAGCAGTTTCACAGGAAGTAATGAAAAACTGTTTTTT	CASSFTGSNEKLFF
many	TRBV5-1	TRBJ2-5	-	TGCGCCAGCAGCTTCCTCGGACAGAAAGAGACCCAGTACTTC	CASSFLGQKETQYF
many	TRBV30	TRBJ2-5	-	TGTGCCTGGAGAAAAGGATACGGGCGGCAAGAGACCCAGTACTTC	CAWRKGYGRQETQYF
many	TRBV29-1	TRBJ1-1	-	TGCAGCGTTGAAGTAAACAGGGCCAACACTGAAGCTTTCTTT	CSVEVNRANTEAFF
many	TRBV12-3/TRBV12-4	TRBJ1-5	-	TGTGCCAGGTCAAACGCGAGGGCCCAGCATTTT	CARSNARAQHF
many	TRBV5-1	TRBJ1-1	-	TGCGCCAGCAGCTTGGTCGGGGCGGGTACTGAAGCTTTCTTT	CASSLVGAGTEAFF
few	TRBV18	TRBJ1-6	-	TGTGCCAGCTCTCAGGGCAGGGGCAATTCACCCCTCCACTTT	CASSQGRGNSPLHF
many	TRBV19	TRBJ2-1	-	TGTGCCAGTAGTAGGAGACAAGGAATTATCTACAATGAGCAGTTCTTC	CASSRRQGIIYNEQFF
many	TRBV7-2	TRBJ2-2	-	TGTGCCAGCAGCTTAGCGGAAGTAAAGACCCGGGAGCTGTTTTTT	CASSLAEVKTRELFF
-	TRBV3-1	TRBJ1-2	-	TGTGCCAGCAGCCAATCAACTCTGGGGGGTTTCTATGGCTACACCTTC	CASSQSTLGGFYGYTF
many	TRBV20-1	TRBJ2-5	-	TGCAGTGCTAGAGATCCCCAGAAAGAGACCCAGTACTTC	CSARDPQKETQYF
-	TRBV20-1	TRBJ2-1	TRBD2	TGCAGTGCTAGGGGACTAGCGGGAGGGAGGAATGAGCAGTTCTTC	CSARGLAGGRNEQFF
many	TRBV10-3	TRBJ2-3	-	TGTGCCATCAGTGATGGCCGGGGCATATATACGCAGTATTTT	CAISDGRGIYTQYF
many	TRBV3-1	TRBJ2-1	TRBD1	TGTGCCAGCAGCCAAGCCGGGACAGGGAGGAATGAGCAGTTCTTC	CASSQAGTGRNEQFF
once	TRBV19	TRBJ1-5	-	TGTGCCAGTAAATCGGCAGGGTTTGGCTATCAGCCCCAGCATTTT	CASKSAGFGYQPQHF
-	TRBV29-1	TRBJ1-3	TRBD1	TGCAGCGTCGCTGGGACAGCAAGAAACACCATATATTTT	CSVAGTARNTIYF
many	TRBV2	TRBJ2-3	-	TGTGCCAGCAGTGAAGGAGGTCGGGGACTCACAGATACGCAGTATTTT	CASSEGGRGLTDTQYF
-	TRBV21-1	TRBJ2-3	-	TGTGCCAGCAGCAAAGCGCTCTTTGGAAGCGAGAGAATGACAGATACGCAGTATTTT	CASSKALFGSERMTDTQYF
few	TRBV28	TRBJ2-3	TRBD2	TGTGCCAGCAGCGCCACTAGCGGGAGAGCGGCAGATACGCAGTGTTTT	CASSATSGRAADTQCF
-	TRBV7-6	TRBJ2-1	-	TGTGCCAGCAGCTCGACTACCACACATTACAATGAGCAGTTCTTC	CASSSTTTHYNEQFF
-	TRBV7-8	TRBJ2-3	-	TGTGCCAGCAGCCCAATGGCGGGGTGGAGAAACACAGATACGCAGTATTTT	CASSPMAGWRNTDTQYF
-	TRBV12-3/TRBV12-4	TRBJ1-1	-	TGTGCCAGCAGTACTCTTCGGGACGGGATGACCATGAACACTGAAGCTTCCTTT	CASSTLRDGMTMNTEASF
many	TRBV30	TRBJ2-1	TRBD2	TGTGCCTGGCAAGCGGGACCAATCCCCAATGAGCAGTTCTTC	CAWQAGPIPNEQFF
few	TRBV11-2	TRBJ2-1	TRBD2	TGTGCCAGCAGCTTAGGTTCCTTAGCGGGAGTGACATACAATGAGCAGTTCTTC	CASSLGSLAGVTYNEQFF
many	TRBV5-1	TRBJ1-2	-	TGCGCCAGCAGCTTGGTCCCTCAGGGGTTGTTCGGCTACACCTTC	CASSLVPQGLFGYTF
-	TRBV6-5	TRBJ2-5	-	TGTGCCAGCAGGCCGGAGTACCAAGAGACCCAGTACTTC	CASRPEYQETQYF
many	TRBV11-2	TRBJ2-1	TRBD2	TGTGCCAGCAGCTTATTCGGGAGGGCCGAGAATGAGCAGTTCTTC	CASSLFGRAENEQFF
-	TRBV5-4	TRBJ2-3	-	TGTGCCAGCACCCCGAGGCGGGGAGCGGATACGCAGTATTTT	CASTPRRGADTQYF
many	TRBV6-5	TRBJ2-5	-	TGTGCCAGCAGTTTCGGCCGCAAGGGAGAGACCCAGTACTTC	CASSFGRKGETQYF
few	TRBV30	TRBJ2-2	-	TGTGCCTGGAGCACAGGGGACTCTGTCACCGGGGAGCTGTTTTTT	CAWSTGDSVTGELFF